The rows below give T cell receptor beta chains drawn from one sample of a study of blood T cell repertoires in COVID-19. TCRdb's copy holds only in-frame clones and misses some; the assay was immunoSEQ multiplex PCR. In the table there are more than 100,000 clones, around 82% of which are singletons. Sequencing was done on a sample of peripheral blood. The receptors derive from a woman aged 25 to 39 who had recovered from COVID-19. Each CDR3 is given with its conserved first and last residue. D genes are given only for firm matches. The size field is filled for only some rows; it gives once, few, many or a size class.

d_call	clone_size	j_call	v_call	cdr3_aa	cdr3_nt
.	.	TRBJ2-7	TRBV9	CASSVGVGGEQYF	TGTGCCAGCAGCGTAGGGGTCGGGGGCGAGCAGTACTTC
.	.	TRBJ2-5	TRBV5-6	CASSKTVYQETQYF	TGTGCCAGCAGCAAGACAGTGTACCAAGAGACCCAGTACTTC
TRBD1	.	TRBJ2-4	TRBV6-6	CASSQRGTEEIPKLAKNIQYF	TGTGCCAGCAGTCAACGAGGGACAGAAGAAATACCTAAACTAGCCAAAAACATTCAGTACTTC
TRBD1	.	TRBJ1-5	TRBV2	CASSEAISATGVLGQPQHF	TGTGCCAGCAGTGAAGCTATATCGGCGACAGGGGTCCTCGGTCAGCCCCAGCATTTT
TRBD1	.	TRBJ2-2	TRBV7-6	CASSRGTGMDTGELFF	TGTGCCAGCAGCCGTGGGACAGGGATGGACACCGGGGAGCTGTTTTTT
TRBD1	.	TRBJ2-7	TRBV9	CASSVGQGHTYEQYF	TGTGCCAGCAGCGTGGGACAGGGACATACTTACGAGCAGTACTTC
TRBD2	.	TRBJ2-1	TRBV29-1	CSVESLEREASYNEQFF	TGCAGCGTTGAATCCCTAGAGCGGGAGGCCTCCTACAATGAGCAGTTCTTC
.	.	TRBJ2-1	TRBV7-3	CASSLNWYNEQFF	TGTGCCAGCAGCTTGAACTGGTACAATGAGCAGTTCTTC
.	few	TRBJ1-1	TRBV7-9	CASSLAEGTEAFF	TGTGCCAGCAGCTTAGCGGAGGGCACTGAAGCTTTCTTT
.	.	TRBJ2-7	TRBV24-1	CATSDFLNSVAEQYF	TGTGCCACCAGTGATTTTTTAAATTCGGTCGCCGAGCAGTACTTC
TRBD2	.	TRBJ2-3	TRBV19	CATKSRGGPDTQYF	TGTGCCACCAAAAGTCGGGGGGGCCCAGATACGCAGTATTTT
.	.	TRBJ2-2	TRBV18	CASSLEVVTGELFF	TGTGCCAGCTCACTCGAAGTAGTCACCGGGGAGCTGTTTTTT
.	.	TRBJ1-5	TRBV27	CASSMTDTQPQHF	TGTGCCAGCAGTATGACAGACACCCAGCCCCAGCATTTT
.	.	TRBJ2-7	TRBV19	CASSIDLQFHF	TGTGCCAGTAGTATAGATCTACAGTTTCACTTC
TRBD1	.	TRBJ2-2	TRBV5-1	CASSLTGTGGRSTGELFF	TGCGCCAGCAGCTTGACCGGGACAGGGGGCAGGAGCACCGGGGAGCTGTTTTTT
TRBD2	.	TRBJ2-7	TRBV11-2	CASSSIAGGPYEQYF	TGTGCCAGCAGCTCGATAGCGGGAGGGCCCTACGAGCAGTACTTC
.	.	TRBJ1-4	TRBV6-1	CASSGPGGANEKLFF	TGTGCCAGCAGTGGCCCGGGGGGAGCTAATGAAAAACTGTTTTTT
TRBD1	.	TRBJ1-1	TRBV5-1	CASSSRQGATANTEAFF	TGCGCCAGCAGCTCTCGACAGGGGGCTACAGCGAACACTGAAGCTTTCTTT